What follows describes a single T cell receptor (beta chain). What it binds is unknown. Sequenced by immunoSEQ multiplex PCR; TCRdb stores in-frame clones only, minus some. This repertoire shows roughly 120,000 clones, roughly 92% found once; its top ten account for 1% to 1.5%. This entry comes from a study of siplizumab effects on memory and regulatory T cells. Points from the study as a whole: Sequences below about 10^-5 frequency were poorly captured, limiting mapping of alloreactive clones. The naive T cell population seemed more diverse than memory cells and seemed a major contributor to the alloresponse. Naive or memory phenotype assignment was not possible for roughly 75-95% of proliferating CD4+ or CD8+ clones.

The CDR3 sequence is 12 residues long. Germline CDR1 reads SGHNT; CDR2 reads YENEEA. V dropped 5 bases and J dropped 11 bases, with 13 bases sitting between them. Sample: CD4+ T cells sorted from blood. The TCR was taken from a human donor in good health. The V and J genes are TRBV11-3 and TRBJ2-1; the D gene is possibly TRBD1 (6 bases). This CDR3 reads CASSPGTPQQFF. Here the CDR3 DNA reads TGTGCCAGCAGCCCTGGGACACCACAGCAGTTCTTC.